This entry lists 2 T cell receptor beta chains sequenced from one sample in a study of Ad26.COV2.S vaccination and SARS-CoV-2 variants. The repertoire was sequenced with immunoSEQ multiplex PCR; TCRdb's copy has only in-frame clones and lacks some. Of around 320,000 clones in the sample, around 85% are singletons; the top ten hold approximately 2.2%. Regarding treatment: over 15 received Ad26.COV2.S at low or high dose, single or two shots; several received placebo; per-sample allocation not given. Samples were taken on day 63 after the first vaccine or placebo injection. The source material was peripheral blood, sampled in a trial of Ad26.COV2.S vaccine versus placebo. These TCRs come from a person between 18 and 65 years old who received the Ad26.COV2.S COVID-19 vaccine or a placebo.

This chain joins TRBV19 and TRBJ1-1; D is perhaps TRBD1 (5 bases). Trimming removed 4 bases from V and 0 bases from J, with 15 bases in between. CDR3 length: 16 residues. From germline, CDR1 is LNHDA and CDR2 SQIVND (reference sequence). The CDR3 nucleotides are TGTGCCAGTAGTACCAGATACGAGGGGCTGAACACTGAAGCTTTCTTT. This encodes CASSTRYEGLNTEAFF.

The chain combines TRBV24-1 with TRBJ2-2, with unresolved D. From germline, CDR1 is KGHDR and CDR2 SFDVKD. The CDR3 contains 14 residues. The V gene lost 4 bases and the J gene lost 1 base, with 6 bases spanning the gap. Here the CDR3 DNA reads TGTGCCACCAGTGACCAGCAGAACACCGGGGAGCTGTTTTTT. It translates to CATSDQQNTGELFF.